One T cell receptor (beta chain) is described in this entry. What it recognizes is unknown. This CDR3 has 14 residues. Trimming stripped 6 bases from V and 2 bases from J, with 14 bases between. CDR1 MNHNY and CDR2 SVGAGI come from the germline V gene (reference sequence). The data were obtained in a study of OX40 agonist ivuxolimab in advanced cancers. Broader study findings: Expansion of clones was among the lowest in partial responders at 0.1-3.0 mg/kg.

The table came from immunoSEQ multiplex PCR; TCRdb's copy has only in-frame clones and leaves some out. This sample yields 120,000 or so clones, of which 85% to 95% are seen a single time; 0.15% to 0.19% belongs to the top ten. This material consisted of CD4+ or CD8+ T cells sorted from blood, taken in a trial of the OX40 agonist ivuxolimab. This chain links TRBV6-6 with TRBJ2-7, with D perhaps TRBD2 (7 bases). The sequence derives from an adult with an advanced solid tumor such as melanoma, head and neck, liver or kidney cancer. Written as DNA, the CDR3 is TGTGCCAGCAGGGGGGGGGCCCCTGCCTACGAGCAGTACTTC. The encoded protein is CASRGGAPAYEQYF.